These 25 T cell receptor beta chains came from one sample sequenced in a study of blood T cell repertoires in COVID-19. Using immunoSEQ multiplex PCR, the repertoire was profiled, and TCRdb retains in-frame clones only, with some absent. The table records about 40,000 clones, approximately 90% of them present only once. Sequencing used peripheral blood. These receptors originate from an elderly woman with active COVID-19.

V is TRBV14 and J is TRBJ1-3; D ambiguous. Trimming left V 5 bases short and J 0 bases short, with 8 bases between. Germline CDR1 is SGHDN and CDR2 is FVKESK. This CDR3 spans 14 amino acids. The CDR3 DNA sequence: TGTGCCAGCAGCTGGACTTACTCTGGAAACACCATATATTTT. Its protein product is CASSWTYSGNTIYF. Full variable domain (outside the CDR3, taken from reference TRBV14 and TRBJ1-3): EAGVTQFPSHSVIEKGQTVTLRCDPISGHDNLYWYRRVMGKEIKFLLHFVKESKQDESGMPNNRFLAERTGGTYSTLKVQPAELEDSGVYFCASSWTYSGNTIYFGEGSWLTVV.

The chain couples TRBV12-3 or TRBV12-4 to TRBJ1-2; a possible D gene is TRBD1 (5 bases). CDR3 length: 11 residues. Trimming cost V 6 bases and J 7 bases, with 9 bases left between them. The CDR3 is CASRTGGGYTF. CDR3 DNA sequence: TGTGCCAGCAGGACGGGGGGTGGCTACACCTTC.

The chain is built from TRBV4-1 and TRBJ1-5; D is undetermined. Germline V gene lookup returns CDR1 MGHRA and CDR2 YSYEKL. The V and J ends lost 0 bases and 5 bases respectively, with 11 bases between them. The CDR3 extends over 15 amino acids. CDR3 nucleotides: TGCGCCAGCAGCCAAGAGGTTAGCGGATATCAGCCCCAGCATTTT. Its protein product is CASSQEVSGYQPQHF.

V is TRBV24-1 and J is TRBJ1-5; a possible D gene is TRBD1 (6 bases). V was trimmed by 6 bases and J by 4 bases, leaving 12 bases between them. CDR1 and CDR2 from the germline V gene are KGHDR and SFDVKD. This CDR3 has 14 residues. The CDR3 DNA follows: TGTGCCACCAGTATCGGACAGAATAATCAGCCCCAGCATTTT. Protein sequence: CATSIGQNNQPQHF.

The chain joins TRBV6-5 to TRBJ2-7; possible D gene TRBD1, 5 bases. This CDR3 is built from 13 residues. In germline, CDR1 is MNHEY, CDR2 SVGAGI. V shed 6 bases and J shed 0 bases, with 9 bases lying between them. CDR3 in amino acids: CASRQVNSYEQYF. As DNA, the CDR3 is TGTGCCAGCAGACAGGTGAACTCCTACGAGCAGTACTTC.

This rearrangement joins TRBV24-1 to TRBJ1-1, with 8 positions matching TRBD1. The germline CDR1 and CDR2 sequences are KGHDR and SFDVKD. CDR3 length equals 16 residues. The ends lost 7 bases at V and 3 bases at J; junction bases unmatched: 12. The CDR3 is CATRDPGQVAYTEAFF. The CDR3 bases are TGTGCCACCAGAGACCCGGGACAGGTCGCGTACACTGAAGCTTTCTTT.

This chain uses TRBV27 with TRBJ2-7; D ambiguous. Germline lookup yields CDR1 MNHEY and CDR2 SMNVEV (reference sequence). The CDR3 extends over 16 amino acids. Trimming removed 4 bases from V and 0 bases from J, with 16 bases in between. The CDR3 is CASSSPGGRRSYEQYF. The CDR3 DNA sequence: TGTGCCAGCAGTTCGCCCGGTGGCAGGCGCTCCTACGAGCAGTACTTC.

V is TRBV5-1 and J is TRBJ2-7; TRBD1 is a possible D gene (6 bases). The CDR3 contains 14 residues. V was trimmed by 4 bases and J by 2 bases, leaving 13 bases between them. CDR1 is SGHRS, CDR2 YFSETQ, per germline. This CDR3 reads CASSPLGGTYEQYF. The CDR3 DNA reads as TGCGCCAGCAGCCCGTTAGGGGGTACCTACGAGCAGTACTTC.

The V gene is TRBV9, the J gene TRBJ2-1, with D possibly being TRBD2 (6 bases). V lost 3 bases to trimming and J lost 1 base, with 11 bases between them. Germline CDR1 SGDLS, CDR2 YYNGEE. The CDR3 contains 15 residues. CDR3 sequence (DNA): TGTGCCAGCAGCGCGACTAGATTGTCCTACAATGAGCAGTTCTTC. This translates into CASSATRLSYNEQFF. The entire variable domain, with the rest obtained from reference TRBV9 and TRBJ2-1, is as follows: DSGVTQTPKHLITATGQRVTLRCSPRSGDLSVYWYQQSLDQGLQFLIQYYNGEERAKGNILERFSAQQFPDLHSELNLSSLELGDSALYFCASSATRLSYNEQFFGPGTRLTVL.

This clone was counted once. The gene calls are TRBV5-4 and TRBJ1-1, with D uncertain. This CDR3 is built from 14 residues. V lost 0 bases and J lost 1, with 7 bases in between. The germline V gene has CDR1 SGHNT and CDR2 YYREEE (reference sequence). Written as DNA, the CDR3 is TGTGCCAGCAGCTTGGGCAGTGCGAACACTGAAGCTTTCTTT. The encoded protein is CASSLGSANTEAFF. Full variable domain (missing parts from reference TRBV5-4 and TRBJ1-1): ETGVTQSPTHLIKTRGQQVTLRCSSQSGHNTVSWYQQALGQGPQFIFQYYREEENGRGNFPPRFSGLQFPNYSSELNVNALELDDSALYLCASSLGSANTEAFFGQGTRLTVV.

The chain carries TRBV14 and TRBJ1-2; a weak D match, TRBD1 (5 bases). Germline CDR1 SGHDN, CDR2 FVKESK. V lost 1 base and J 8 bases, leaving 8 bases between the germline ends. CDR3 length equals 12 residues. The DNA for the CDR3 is TGTGCCAGCAGCCAAGGGGGCACGGGCTACACCTTC. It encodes CASSQGGTGYTF.

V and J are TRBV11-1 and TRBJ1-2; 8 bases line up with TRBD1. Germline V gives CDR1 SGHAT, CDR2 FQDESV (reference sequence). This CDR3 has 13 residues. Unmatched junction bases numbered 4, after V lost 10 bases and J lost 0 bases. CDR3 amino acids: CATKDRANYGYTF. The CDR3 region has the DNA TGTGCCACCAAGGACAGGGCTAACTATGGCTACACCTTC.

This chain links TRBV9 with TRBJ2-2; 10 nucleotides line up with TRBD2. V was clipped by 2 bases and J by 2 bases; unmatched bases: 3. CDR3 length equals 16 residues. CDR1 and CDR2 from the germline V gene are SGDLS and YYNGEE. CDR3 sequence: CASSVLAGGNTGELFF. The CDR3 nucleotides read TGTGCCAGCAGCGTCTTAGCGGGGGGAAACACCGGGGAGCTGTTTTTT.

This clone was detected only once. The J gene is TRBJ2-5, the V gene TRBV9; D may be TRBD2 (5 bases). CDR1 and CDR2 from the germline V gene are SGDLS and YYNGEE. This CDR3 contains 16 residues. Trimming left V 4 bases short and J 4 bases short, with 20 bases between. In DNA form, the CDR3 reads TGTGCCAGCAGCCCCCGTAGATCGGGGTGGGTAGAGACCCAGTACTTC. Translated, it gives CASSPRRSGWVETQYF.

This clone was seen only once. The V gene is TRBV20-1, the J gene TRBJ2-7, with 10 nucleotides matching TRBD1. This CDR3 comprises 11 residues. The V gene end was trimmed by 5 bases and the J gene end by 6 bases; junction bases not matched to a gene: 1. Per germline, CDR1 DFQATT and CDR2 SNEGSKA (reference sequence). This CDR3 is CSADRGREQYF. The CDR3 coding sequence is TGCAGTGCTGACAGGGGGCGCGAGCAGTACTTC.

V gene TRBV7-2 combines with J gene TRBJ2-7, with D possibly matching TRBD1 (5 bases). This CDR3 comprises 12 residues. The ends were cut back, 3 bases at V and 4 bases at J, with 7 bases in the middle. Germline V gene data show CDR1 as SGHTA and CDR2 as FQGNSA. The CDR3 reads CASSFRGYEQYF. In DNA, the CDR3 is TGTGCCAGCAGCTTTAGGGGATACGAGCAGTACTTC. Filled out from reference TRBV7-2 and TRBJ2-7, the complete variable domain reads GAGVSQSPSNKVTEKGKDVELRCDPISGHTALYWYRQSLGQGLEFLIYFQGNSAPDKSGLPSDRFSAERTGGSVSTLTIQRTQQEDSAVYLCASSFRGYEQYFGPGTRLTVT.

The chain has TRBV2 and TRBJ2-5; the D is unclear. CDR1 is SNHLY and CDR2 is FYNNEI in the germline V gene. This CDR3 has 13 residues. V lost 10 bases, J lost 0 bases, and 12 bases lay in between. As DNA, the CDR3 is TGTGCCACCGGGTACTCGTACCAAGAGACCCAGTACTTC. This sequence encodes CATGYSYQETQYF.

The CDR3 reads CASSPRHKEGEKLFF. The CDR3 nucleotides are TGTGCCAGCAGCCCCCGACACAAGGAGGGTGAAAAACTGTTTTTT. The rearrangement uses TRBV7-9 and TRBJ1-4, with D hard to call. Germline V gene lookup returns CDR1 SEHNR and CDR2 FQNEAQ (reference sequence). This CDR3 contains 15 residues. Trimming removed 5 bases at V and 7 bases at J, with 17 bases between.

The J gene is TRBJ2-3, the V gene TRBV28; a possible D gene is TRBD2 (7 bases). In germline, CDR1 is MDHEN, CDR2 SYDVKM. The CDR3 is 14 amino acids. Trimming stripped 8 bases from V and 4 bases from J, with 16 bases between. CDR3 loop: CASGKGGASDTQYF. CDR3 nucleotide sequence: TGTGCCAGCGGTAAGGGGGGGGCCTCAGATACGCAGTATTTT. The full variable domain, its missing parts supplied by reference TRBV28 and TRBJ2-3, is DVKVTQSSRYLVKRTGEKVFLECVQDMDHENMFWYRQDPGLGLRLIYFSYDVKMKEKGDIPEGYSVSREKKERFSLILESASTNQTSMYLCASGKGGASDTQYFGPGTRLTVL.

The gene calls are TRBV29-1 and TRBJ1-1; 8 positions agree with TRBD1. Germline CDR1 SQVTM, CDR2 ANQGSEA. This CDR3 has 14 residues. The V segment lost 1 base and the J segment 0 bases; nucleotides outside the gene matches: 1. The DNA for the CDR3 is TGCAGCGTTGAAGTGACAGGGGTGAACACTGAAGCTTTCTTT. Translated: CSVEVTGVNTEAFF.

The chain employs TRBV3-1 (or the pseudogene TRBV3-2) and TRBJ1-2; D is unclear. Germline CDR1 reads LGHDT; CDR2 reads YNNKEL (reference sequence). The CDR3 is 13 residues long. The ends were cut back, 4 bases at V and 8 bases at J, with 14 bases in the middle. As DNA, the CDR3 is TGTGCCAGCAGCCTCCCCAACTTTATCGGCTACACCTTC. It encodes CASSLPNFIGYTF.

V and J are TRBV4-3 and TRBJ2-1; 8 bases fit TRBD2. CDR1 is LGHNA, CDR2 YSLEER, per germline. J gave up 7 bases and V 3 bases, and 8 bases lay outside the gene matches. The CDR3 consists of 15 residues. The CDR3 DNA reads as TGCGCCAGCAGCCAGGGGCGGGGGGCCGGGAATGAGCAGTTCTTC. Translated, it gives CASSQGRGAGNEQFF.

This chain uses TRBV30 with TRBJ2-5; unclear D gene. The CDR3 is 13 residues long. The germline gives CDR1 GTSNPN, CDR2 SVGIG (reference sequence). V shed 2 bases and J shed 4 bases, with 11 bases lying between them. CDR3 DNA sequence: TGTGCCTGGAGTCGAGGTCAGCCAGAGACCCAGTACTTC. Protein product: CAWSRGQPETQYF.

In DNA, the CDR3 is TGTGCCAGTAGTATTGGGGGCCCCGCCGACTACGAGCAGTACTTC. This encodes CASSIGGPADYEQYF. The V call is TRBV19, the J call TRBJ2-7, with D perhaps matching TRBD1 (6 bases). Trimming removed 3 bases from V and 3 bases from J, with 15 bases in between. CDR3 length equals 15 residues. The germline gives CDR1 LNHDA, CDR2 SQIVND (reference sequence).

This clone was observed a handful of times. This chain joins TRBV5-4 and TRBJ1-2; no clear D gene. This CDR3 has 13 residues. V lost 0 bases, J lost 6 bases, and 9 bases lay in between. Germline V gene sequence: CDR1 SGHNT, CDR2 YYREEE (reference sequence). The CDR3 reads CASSLDGEDGYTF. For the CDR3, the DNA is TGTGCCAGCAGCTTGGACGGGGAGGATGGCTACACCTTC.